This T cell receptor (beta chain) came from a study of neurological immune-mediated disorders. Synthesis of cDNA was performed by 5'RACE using 10-nucleotide random UMIs. TCRdb recomputed calls from the 5' RACE reads with MiXCR, one row per CDR3 protein. The table records 11,000 to 15,000 distinct CDR3 sequences, 13% of them present only once. CDR3 length equals 15 residues. Germline values: CDR1 SGDLS, CDR2 YYNGEE. The V gene end was trimmed by 4 bases and the J gene end by 5 bases; junction bases not matched to a gene: 9. This clonotype was counted many times. The rearrangement links TRBV9 to TRBJ2-5; 9 nucleotides align to TRBD2. What was sequenced was CD8+ T cells from blood. This clonotype was obtained from a female donor with HTLV-1-associated myelopathy (HAM/TSP). CDR3 in DNA: TGTGCCAGCAGCCCTGGACTAGCGAGTTTGGAGACCCAGTACTTC. It is translated as CASSPGLASLETQYF.